The rows below give T cell receptor beta chains drawn from one sample of a study of blood T cell repertoires in COVID-19. Profiling relied on immunoSEQ multiplex PCR, and the TCRdb table lists in-frame clones only, not all of them. The sample records more than 150,000 clones, about 80% being singletons. Sequencing was performed on peripheral blood. All receptors derive from a man in his 70s who had recovered from COVID-19. The CDR3 runs from the conserved cysteine through the conserved F or W. A D gene is named only where the DNA matches it firmly. The size field is filled for only some rows; it gives once, few, many or a size class.

DNA: TGTGCCAGCAGCGGACCCGGGACACGGAGCTCCTATAATTCACCCCTCCACTTT; CDR3: CASSGPGTRSSYNSPLHF; V: TRBV9; length: 18; J: TRBJ1-6; D: -; size: -
DNA: TGCGCCAGCAGGAGTGGGATAAGCGGGAGGGGCAATGAGCAGTTCTTC; CDR3: CASRSGISGRGNEQFF; V: TRBV5-1; length: 16; J: TRBJ2-1; D: TRBD2; size: -
DNA: TGTGCCAGCAGCCCGGTGACTAGCGGGAGAATTAACACCGGGGAGCTGTTTTTT; CDR3: CASSPVTSGRINTGELFF; V: TRBV7-6; length: 18; J: TRBJ2-2; D: TRBD2; size: -
DNA: TGTGCCAGCAGCAATACCGGGAGCCCAGATACGCAGTATTTT; CDR3: CASSNTGSPDTQYF; V: TRBV5-4; length: 14; J: TRBJ2-3; D: -; size: -
DNA: TGCAGCGTTGCTGGCGGAAGATCCTCCTACAATGAGCAGTTCTTC; CDR3: CSVAGGRSSYNEQFF; V: TRBV29-1; length: 15; J: TRBJ2-1; D: -; size: once
DNA: TGTGCCAGCAGCAAAGCACGACAGGGGGCAATGGGCGGCTACACCTTC; CDR3: CASSKARQGAMGGYTF; V: TRBV5-4; length: 16; J: TRBJ1-2; D: TRBD1; size: -
DNA: TGTGCCAGCAGCTTCCTTCACACAACCGGGACAGGAACATACAATGAGCAGTTCTTC; CDR3: CASSFLHTTGTGTYNEQFF; V: TRBV7-6; length: 19; J: TRBJ2-1; D: TRBD1; size: -
DNA: TGTGCCAGTACCCGACGGGGAGGGGACAATGAGCAGTTCTTC; CDR3: CASTRRGGDNEQFF; V: TRBV3-1/TRBV3-2; length: 14; J: TRBJ2-1; D: TRBD2; size: once
DNA: TGCGCCAGCAGCTTGGGGACGGGCAGGGATGAAAAACTGTTTTTT; CDR3: CASSLGTGRDEKLFF; V: TRBV5-1; length: 15; J: TRBJ1-4; D: -; size: -
DNA: TGTGCCAGTAGTACGACAGGGGGTACTAATCAGCCCCAGCATTTT; CDR3: CASSTTGGTNQPQHF; V: TRBV19; length: 15; J: TRBJ1-5; D: TRBD1; size: -
DNA: TGTGCCACCGGAGCGAGAGAGACCCAGTACTTC; CDR3: CATGARETQYF; V: TRBV7-9; length: 11; J: TRBJ2-5; D: -; size: -
DNA: TGTGCCAGCAGTGACAGGGCGGACTATGGCTACACCTTC; CDR3: CASSDRADYGYTF; V: TRBV6-6; length: 13; J: TRBJ1-2; D: TRBD1; size: -
DNA: TGCGCCAGCCAGCCGCCGGGACTAGCGGGATCCGGGGAGCTGTTTTTT; CDR3: CASQPPGLAGSGELFF; V: TRBV5-1; length: 16; J: TRBJ2-2; D: TRBD2; size: -
DNA: TGTGCCTGGAGTGCGGGGGAGCCACCGACTTTC; CDR3: CAWSAGEPPTF; V: TRBV30; length: 11; J: TRBJ2-6; D: -; size: -
DNA: TGTGCCAGCAGCCTGACAGGGGACAGTCAGCCCCAGCATTTT; CDR3: CASSLTGDSQPQHF; V: TRBV7-8; length: 14; J: TRBJ1-5; D: TRBD1; size: -
DNA: TGTGCCAGCAGCCAGACAGGCTACGAGCAGTACTTC; CDR3: CASSQTGYEQYF; V: TRBV6-2/TRBV6-3; length: 12; J: TRBJ2-7; D: -; size: -
DNA: TGTGCCAGCAGGGCCGGCGACTGGAATGAAAAACTGTTTTTT; CDR3: CASRAGDWNEKLFF; V: TRBV2; length: 14; J: TRBJ1-4; D: -; size: -
DNA: TGTGCCAGCAGTGAGGGGGGGCGCATCCAGCAGTTCTTC; CDR3: CASSEGGRIQQFF; V: TRBV25-1; length: 13; J: TRBJ2-1; D: -; size: -
DNA: TGTGCCACCAGTGATTCCGGGACAGGAACTAGCACAGATACGCAGTATTTT; CDR3: CATSDSGTGTSTDTQYF; V: TRBV24-1; length: 17; J: TRBJ2-3; D: TRBD1; size: -
DNA: TGTGCCAGCAGAAAGACACTCTTCAAGAGTGGGACCCAGTACTTC; CDR3: CASRKTLFKSGTQYF; V: TRBV13; length: 15; J: TRBJ2-5; D: -; size: -
DNA: TGTGCCAGCAGCTCGGGACAGGGAAATTCACCCCTCCACTTT; CDR3: CASSSGQGNSPLHF; V: TRBV9; length: 14; J: TRBJ1-6; D: TRBD1; size: -
DNA: TGTGCCACCAGTGATTCCGTTAAGGGGCAGCCCCAGCATTTT; CDR3: CATSDSVKGQPQHF; V: TRBV24-1; length: 14; J: TRBJ1-5; D: -; size: -
DNA: TGCGCCAGCAGCCCTGGACAGCCTGGGGAGACCCAGTACTTC; CDR3: CASSPGQPGETQYF; V: TRBV5-1; length: 14; J: TRBJ2-5; D: -; size: -
DNA: TGTGCCAGCAGCCTCGACAGGGCCAATGAGCAGTTCTTC; CDR3: CASSLDRANEQFF; V: TRBV11-2; length: 13; J: TRBJ2-1; D: TRBD1; size: -
DNA: TGTGCCAGCTCACCACAAGGTGCTAGCGGGGTTTCGGCAGATACGCAGTATTTT; CDR3: CASSPQGASGVSADTQYF; V: TRBV18; length: 18; J: TRBJ2-3; D: TRBD2; size: -
DNA: TGTGCCAGTAGTAGACTAGCGGAAGAGACCCAGTACTTC; CDR3: CASSRLAEETQYF; V: TRBV19; length: 13; J: TRBJ2-5; D: TRBD2; size: -
DNA: TGCAGCGTTGGGGGGGGACTAGCGGGAGCGGAGGAGACCCAGTACTTC; CDR3: CSVGGGLAGAEETQYF; V: TRBV29-1; length: 16; J: TRBJ2-5; D: TRBD2; size: once
DNA: TGTGCCAGCAGCTCCCGAGCGCGGGACACCGGGGAGCTGTTTTTT; CDR3: CASSSRARDTGELFF; V: TRBV9; length: 15; J: TRBJ2-2; D: -; size: -
DNA: TGCAGCGTGCGCCGGGACAGGGTAGTAGAAACTGAAGCTTTCTTT; CDR3: CSVRRDRVVETEAFF; V: TRBV29-1; length: 15; J: TRBJ1-1; D: TRBD1; size: -
DNA: TGTGCCATCGGGGCCAGGGACTCTGGCTACACCTTC; CDR3: CAIGARDSGYTF; V: TRBV10-3; length: 12; J: TRBJ1-2; D: -; size: -
DNA: TGCGCCAGCAGCTCCGGGACAGGGTATAATTCACCCCTCCACTTT; CDR3: CASSSGTGYNSPLHF; V: TRBV5-1; length: 15; J: TRBJ1-6; D: TRBD1; size: -
DNA: TGTGCCAGCAGTTACAGTTACAGGGACTACGAGCAGTACTTC; CDR3: CASSYSYRDYEQYF; V: TRBV6-5; length: 14; J: TRBJ2-7; D: -; size: once
DNA: TGTGCCAGCAGTTACGACGGGACAAACACTGAAGCTTTCTTT; CDR3: CASSYDGTNTEAFF; V: TRBV6-5; length: 14; J: TRBJ1-1; D: -; size: -
DNA: TGCGCCAGCAGCTTGGGGACGGGACACCTCTACGAGCAGTACTTC; CDR3: CASSLGTGHLYEQYF; V: TRBV5-1; length: 15; J: TRBJ2-7; D: -; size: -
DNA: TGTGCCAGCAGCTACGGTAGAGGGAATGAGCAGTTCTTC; CDR3: CASSYGRGNEQFF; V: TRBV27; length: 13; J: TRBJ2-1; D: -; size: -
DNA: TGTGCCAGCAGCTTTTGGGGCCCGCCCGAGAATGAGCAGTTCTTC; CDR3: CASSFWGPPENEQFF; V: TRBV7-2; length: 15; J: TRBJ2-1; D: -; size: once
DNA: TGCAGCGTTGAAGACAACAGGGGCAATGGCTACACCTTC; CDR3: CSVEDNRGNGYTF; V: TRBV29-1; length: 13; J: TRBJ1-2; D: TRBD1; size: -
DNA: TGTGCCAGCAGTTCGCCGGGCTACAATGAGCAGTTCTTC; CDR3: CASSSPGYNEQFF; V: TRBV28; length: 13; J: TRBJ2-1; D: -; size: -
DNA: TGTGCCCCCCACAGCCCCCGGGACAGAGAAAACTACGAGCAGTACTTC; CDR3: CAPHSPRDRENYEQYF; V: TRBV28; length: 16; J: TRBJ2-7; D: TRBD1; size: -
DNA: TGTGCCAGCAGTGCTAATGACAGGGGGCGAGGAACTGAAGCTTTCTTT; CDR3: CASSANDRGRGTEAFF; V: TRBV6-1; length: 16; J: TRBJ1-1; D: TRBD1; size: -
DNA: TGTGCCAGTAGTATGGGTAGGGCTAGCGGGAGTGGGACATCCTACGAGCAGTACTTC; CDR3: CASSMGRASGSGTSYEQYF; V: TRBV19; length: 19; J: TRBJ2-7; D: TRBD2; size: -
DNA: TGTGCCAGCAGTTACTCGAGAGCAGGGCCGTACACTGAAGCTTTCTTT; CDR3: CASSYSRAGPYTEAFF; V: TRBV6-5; length: 16; J: TRBJ1-1; D: -; size: -
DNA: TGTGCCAGCAGCGACGTTCCGGGGAAGTATGGCTACACCTTC; CDR3: CASSDVPGKYGYTF; V: TRBV9; length: 14; J: TRBJ1-2; D: -; size: -
DNA: TGTGCCAGCAGCCCCGGAGGACAGGGTTTCCAAGAGACCCAGTACTTC; CDR3: CASSPGGQGFQETQYF; V: TRBV11-2; length: 16; J: TRBJ2-5; D: TRBD1; size: -
DNA: TGCGCCAGCAGCCAAGCTTATATTCCGGGACAGGCAAATGAAAAACTGTTTTTT; CDR3: CASSQAYIPGQANEKLFF; V: TRBV4-1; length: 18; J: TRBJ1-4; D: TRBD1; size: -
DNA: TGTGCCAGCAGTGAAGCGCAGGGGTCGGCGCAGTACTTC; CDR3: CASSEAQGSAQYF; V: TRBV2; length: 13; J: TRBJ2-7; D: -; size: -
DNA: TGTGCCAGCAGCTTAGATCTGCCCCCTATAGAGCAGTACTTC; CDR3: CASSLDLPPIEQYF; V: TRBV11-2; length: 14; J: TRBJ2-7; D: -; size: few
DNA: TGCGCCAGCAGCTTGATGGGGACAGAAAACAATGAGCAGTTCTTC; CDR3: CASSLMGTENNEQFF; V: TRBV5-1; length: 15; J: TRBJ2-1; D: TRBD1; size: once
DNA: TGTGCCAGCAGTACCACACTACTAGCGGGCGGACGTCACGAGCAGTACTTC; CDR3: CASSTTLLAGGRHEQYF; V: TRBV28; length: 17; J: TRBJ2-7; D: TRBD2; size: few
DNA: TGTGCCAGCAGCGTAGGGAGGGCCACAGATACGCAGTATTTT; CDR3: CASSVGRATDTQYF; V: TRBV9; length: 14; J: TRBJ2-3; D: -; size: few
DNA: TGTGCCAGCTCACCATCGGCGGGGAGCGCTAATTCACCCCTCCACTTT; CDR3: CASSPSAGSANSPLHF; V: TRBV18; length: 16; J: TRBJ1-6; D: -; size: -
DNA: TGCGCCAGCAGCTTGGGCAGGGAAGGAGATACGCAGTATTTT; CDR3: CASSLGREGDTQYF; V: TRBV5-1; length: 14; J: TRBJ2-3; D: -; size: -
DNA: TGTGCCACCACCTTAACGGAGTTCGGTGAGCAGTTCTTC; CDR3: CATTLTEFGEQFF; V: TRBV10-3; length: 13; J: TRBJ2-1; D: -; size: -
DNA: TGTGCCAGCAGCTTAGGAAGTAGCGGGAGGGCCTGGAATGAGCAGTTCTTC; CDR3: CASSLGSSGRAWNEQFF; V: TRBV7-3; length: 17; J: TRBJ2-1; D: TRBD2; size: -
DNA: TGTGCCAGCAGTTACTCCGCGGGGGGCAGCACAGATACGCAGTATTTT; CDR3: CASSYSAGGSTDTQYF; V: TRBV6-5; length: 16; J: TRBJ2-3; D: TRBD2; size: -